Listed below are T cell receptor beta chains from one sample, sequenced in a study of blood T cell repertoires in COVID-19. Here immunoSEQ multiplex PCR was the method, and the copy in TCRdb shows in-frame clones only, minus some. The sample includes fewer than 350,000 clones, 88% seen only once; the top ten take about 1%. The material sequenced was PBMCs or T cells enriched from blood (not recorded which). The receptors here all came from a woman in her thirties who had recovered from COVID-19. Each CDR3 is given with its conserved first and last residue. The D gene is left open where the match is weak. Size values are once, few and many counts, or a class for expanded clones, and some rows have none.

CDR3nt	CDR3aa	v_gene	j_gene	d_gene	abundance
TGTGCCAGCGCACGGCAAAGGACTACCTACGAGCAGTACTTC	CASARQRTTYEQYF	TRBV18	TRBJ2-7	NA	NA
TGTGCCAGCAGCCAAGTTCCCAATGCTGAAGCTTTCTTT	CASSQVPNAEAFF	TRBV14	TRBJ1-1	NA	NA
TGTGCCAGCAGTGGCCGCTTGGGACAGTCTAATGAAAAACTGTTTTTT	CASSGRLGQSNEKLFF	TRBV27	TRBJ1-4	TRBD1	NA
TGTGCCAGCAGTTTGAATATTAACATACAGGGACAGCCCCAGCATTTT	CASSLNINIQGQPQHF	TRBV6-2/TRBV6-3	TRBJ1-5	NA	NA
TGTGCCAGTAGTATGGGCAGGGGGCCACATCAGCCCCAGCATTTT	CASSMGRGPHQPQHF	TRBV19	TRBJ1-5	TRBD1	NA
TGTGCCAGCAGTTGGCGGGGGCCCTTATATTTT	CASSWRGPLYF	TRBV12-3/TRBV12-4	TRBJ2-3	NA	NA
TGTGCCAGCAGTGGAGTGTACAGGGGCACTGAAGCTTTCTTT	CASSGVYRGTEAFF	TRBV25-1	TRBJ1-1	TRBD1	NA
TGTGCCAGCAGTACAACAGGGGGCCCCTATAATTCACCCCTCCACTTT	CASSTTGGPYNSPLHF	TRBV28	TRBJ1-6	TRBD1	NA
TGTGCCAGCCATTGGCTAGCGGGACTCAACACCGAGGAGCTGTTTTTT	CASHWLAGLNTEELFF	TRBV2	TRBJ2-2	TRBD2	NA
TGTGCCAGCTCACCACTGGACAGGGGGGCAGCTAACTATGGCTACACCTTC	CASSPLDRGAANYGYTF	TRBV18	TRBJ1-2	TRBD1	few
TGTGCCAGCAGCTTAGGGGAGACTAGCGGGACAGAGACCCAGTACTTC	CASSLGETSGTETQYF	TRBV11-2	TRBJ2-5	TRBD2	NA
TGTGCCAGCAGCTCCGGGGGTGCCTACGAGCAGTACTTC	CASSSGGAYEQYF	TRBV5-4	TRBJ2-7	NA	NA
TGTGCCAGCAGTGACGGGTTCCCCTCCAATCAGCCCCAGCATTTT	CASSDGFPSNQPQHF	TRBV6-1	TRBJ1-5	NA	NA
TGTGCCAGTTCCCGGGACAGGGGTAACGAGCAGTACTTC	CASSRDRGNEQYF	TRBV13	TRBJ2-7	TRBD1	NA
TGTGCCACCAGCAGAGATCTAGTCACAAAAAACTATGGCTACACCTTC	CATSRDLVTKNYGYTF	TRBV15	TRBJ1-2	NA	few
TGCAGCGTTGACCTCGGTGGGGAGGGGACCCAGTACTTC	CSVDLGGEGTQYF	TRBV29-1	TRBJ2-5	TRBD2	NA
TGTGCCAGCAGTTTAGCAGGGTCCACCGGGGAGCTGTTTTTT	CASSLAGSTGELFF	TRBV27	TRBJ2-2	NA	NA
TGTGCCAGCTCACACACTAGCGGGATTAGCACAGATACGCAGTATTTT	CASSHTSGISTDTQYF	TRBV18	TRBJ2-3	TRBD2	NA
TGTGCCAGCAGCTTGGCCAGTCAGGGGCCCTACGAGCAGTACTTC	CASSLASQGPYEQYF	TRBV5-4	TRBJ2-7	NA	NA
TGTGCCAGCAGCGTAGGGACAGGTTCCTCCTACGAGCAGTACTTC	CASSVGTGSSYEQYF	TRBV9	TRBJ2-7	TRBD1	NA
TGTGCCAGCAGGAGACAGTCGAGCTATGGCTACACCTTC	CASRRQSSYGYTF	TRBV28	TRBJ1-2	NA	few
TGTGCCAGCAGTTCACTAGCGGGAGTCCCCAATGAGCAGTTCTTC	CASSSLAGVPNEQFF	TRBV2	TRBJ2-1	TRBD2	few
TGTGCCAGCAGCTTAGCGATGGAGGGAATTGGAACTGAAGCTTTCTTT	CASSLAMEGIGTEAFF	TRBV7-8	TRBJ1-1	NA	NA
TGTGCCTGGGATGACGTAGGAGACACTGAAGCTTTCTTT	CAWDDVGDTEAFF	TRBV30	TRBJ1-1	NA	NA
TGTGCCAGCCGCTGGGCCGCCGACTATGGCTACACCTTC	CASRWAADYGYTF	TRBV28	TRBJ1-2	NA	NA
TGCAGTGCTAACAAGAACACTGAAGCTTTCTTT	CSANKNTEAFF	TRBV20-1	TRBJ1-1	NA	NA
TGCGCCAGCAGCCCCCGGGGGAGCGGGAGGCAGGATGAGCAGTTCTTC	CASSPRGSGRQDEQFF	TRBV5-1	TRBJ2-1	TRBD2	NA
TGTGCCAGCAGTTCCGGGGTCGGGAACCATTCACCCCTCCACTTT	CASSSGVGNHSPLHF	TRBV6-5	TRBJ1-6	NA	NA
TGTGCCAGCAGTCGACAGGGCTATGGAAACACCATATATTTT	CASSRQGYGNTIYF	TRBV27	TRBJ1-3	TRBD1	NA
TGTGCCACCAGCAGAGCGGGCAGGGGGCTGGTCAATGAGCAGTTCTTC	CATSRAGRGLVNEQFF	TRBV15	TRBJ2-1	TRBD1	few
TGTGCCAGTAGTATAGCCGGCAGGGGCTATGGCTACACCTTC	CASSIAGRGYGYTF	TRBV19	TRBJ1-2	NA	NA
TGTGCCAGCTGGGGCACAGGGACGAACAATGAGCAGTTCTTC	CASWGTGTNNEQFF	TRBV11-2	TRBJ2-1	NA	NA
TGTGCCATCAGGGGACAGGGTAATTCACCCCTCCACTTT	CAIRGQGNSPLHF	TRBV10-3	TRBJ1-6	TRBD1	NA
TGCGCCAGCCGCCTAGGTACCGACAGGTTCTTCTCCAAGGGGGAGCAGTACTTC	CASRLGTDRFFSKGEQYF	TRBV5-1	TRBJ2-7	NA	NA
TGTGCCAGCAGTGAAGGGGCGATCCTGGGCTACGAGCAGTACTTC	CASSEGAILGYEQYF	TRBV6-1	TRBJ2-7	NA	NA
TGTGCCAGCTCACCGGAGCAGGGCAAGATTGGAGCCACTGAAGCTTTCTTT	CASSPEQGKIGATEAFF	TRBV18	TRBJ1-1	NA	NA
TGTGCCAGCAGCCCTCGGGGATTGGCCTATGGCTACACCTTC	CASSPRGLAYGYTF	TRBV3-1/TRBV3-2	TRBJ1-2	NA	NA
TGTGCCACCAGCAGAGATGAGTGGGGGACAGGCCTAACCTACGAGCAGTACTTC	CATSRDEWGTGLTYEQYF	TRBV15	TRBJ2-7	TRBD1	NA
TGTGCCAGCAGGCCCAGCGGGGGGAATGAGCAGTTCTTC	CASRPSGGNEQFF	TRBV28	TRBJ2-1	TRBD2	NA
TGTGCCACCAGTGATTTAATCCGGGACTGCCTGAGCTCCTATAATTCACCCCTCCACTTT	CATSDLIRDCLSSYNSPLHF	TRBV24-1	TRBJ1-6	NA	once
TGTGCCAGCTCACCACTTTCAGGATCCTCCTACAATGAGCAGTTCTTC	CASSPLSGSSYNEQFF	TRBV18	TRBJ2-1	NA	once
TGTGCCAGTAGTAGGACTAGCGGTAAACTTTCCTACGAGCAGTACTTC	CASSRTSGKLSYEQYF	TRBV19	TRBJ2-7	TRBD2	NA
TGTGCCAGCAGCCCGACAGGGGGTCTCCGTGTTGGTTCACCCCTCCACTTT	CASSPTGGLRVGSPLHF	TRBV6-2/TRBV6-3	TRBJ1-6	TRBD1	NA
TGTGCCAGCAGCAGGGGGCGAAACACCGGGGAGCTGTTTTTT	CASSRGRNTGELFF	TRBV27	TRBJ2-2	TRBD1	once
TGCGCCAGCAGCCAGCGGCGGGGGGGCCTTGATACGCAGTATTTT	CASSQRRGGLDTQYF	TRBV4-3	TRBJ2-3	TRBD2	NA
TGCGCCAGCAGCCGAGAGGAGGTGGGGAGTCAGCCCCAGCATTTT	CASSREEVGSQPQHF	TRBV4-1	TRBJ1-5	NA	few
TGTGCCAGCAGCTTTCGGAGCCAGGGAAACTATGGCTACACCTTC	CASSFRSQGNYGYTF	TRBV11-1	TRBJ1-2	NA	NA
TGTGCCAGCAGCCGGACTGCCCATGGACTAACTCCCTACGAGCAGTACTTC	CASSRTAHGLTPYEQYF	TRBV7-2	TRBJ2-7	NA	NA
TGTGCCATCAGTGTGAGGAGCACCACTGAAGCTTTCTTT	CAISVRSTTEAFF	TRBV10-3	TRBJ1-1	NA	NA
TGTGCCACCATCAGTTCGGGACAGGCGAGCTCTGGAAACACCATATATTTT	CATISSGQASSGNTIYF	TRBV10-3	TRBJ1-3	TRBD1	few
TGTGCCAGCAGCTTATTTGGCAGGGGACCAGAGACCCAGTACTTC	CASSLFGRGPETQYF	TRBV7-2	TRBJ2-5	NA	NA
TGTGCCAGCCAGGCCGACCCTTTTTACAATGAGCAGTTCTTC	CASQADPFYNEQFF	TRBV6-5	TRBJ2-1	NA	NA
TGTGCCAGCAGTCAAGAGACAGAGAGAGAAAACACCATATATTTT	CASSQETERENTIYF	TRBV28	TRBJ1-3	NA	NA
TGTGCCAGCAGCTTTCCATTCGGGACTAGCGGGACCCAGCAAGAGACCCAGTACTTC	CASSFPFGTSGTQQETQYF	TRBV7-2	TRBJ2-5	TRBD2	NA
TGTGCCAGCAGCTCCACAGACAGCAGGCCCTCTGGGGCCAACGTCCTGACTTTC	CASSSTDSRPSGANVLTF	TRBV7-8	TRBJ2-6	NA	NA
TGCGCCAGCAGCCGCCCGGGACAGAGCTACGAGCAGTACTTC	CASSRPGQSYEQYF	TRBV4-1	TRBJ2-7	TRBD1	NA
TGTGCCAGTAGTAGAGACAGGGTCGATTTCGACGAGCAGTACTTC	CASSRDRVDFDEQYF	TRBV19	TRBJ2-7	TRBD1	NA
TGTGCCAGCAGCTTAAGGGTTGGGGAGTCCTACAATGAGCAGTTCTTC	CASSLRVGESYNEQFF	TRBV11-1	TRBJ2-1	NA	NA
TGCGCCAGCAGCCAAGCAGGAAGCACAGATACGCAGTATTTT	CASSQAGSTDTQYF	TRBV4-1	TRBJ2-3	NA	NA
TGTGCCAGCAGCCCGGGACAGGGGGCCACTGAAGCTTTCTTT	CASSPGQGATEAFF	TRBV3-1/TRBV3-2	TRBJ1-1	TRBD1	once